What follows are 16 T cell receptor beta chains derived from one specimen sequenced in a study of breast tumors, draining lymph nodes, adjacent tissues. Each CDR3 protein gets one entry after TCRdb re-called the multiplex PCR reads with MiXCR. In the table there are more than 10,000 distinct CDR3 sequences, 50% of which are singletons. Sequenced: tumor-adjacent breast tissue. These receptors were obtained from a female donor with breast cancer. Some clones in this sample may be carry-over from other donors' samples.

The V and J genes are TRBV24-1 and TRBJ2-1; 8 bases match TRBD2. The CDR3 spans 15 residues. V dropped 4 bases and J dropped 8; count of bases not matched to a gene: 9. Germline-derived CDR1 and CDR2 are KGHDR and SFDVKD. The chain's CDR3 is CATSDGLAGEDEQFF. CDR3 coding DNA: TGTGCCACCAGTGACGGGCTAGCGGGTGAAGATGAGCAGTTCTTC.

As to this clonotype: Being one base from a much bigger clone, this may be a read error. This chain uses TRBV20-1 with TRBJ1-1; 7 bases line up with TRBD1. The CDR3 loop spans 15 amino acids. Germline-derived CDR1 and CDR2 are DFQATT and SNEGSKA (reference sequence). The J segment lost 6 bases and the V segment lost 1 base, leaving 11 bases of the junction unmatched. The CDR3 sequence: CSARVWRVGTAEAFF. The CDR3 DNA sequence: TGCAGTGCTAGAGTCTGGCGGGTCGGGACAGCTGAAGCTTTCTTT.

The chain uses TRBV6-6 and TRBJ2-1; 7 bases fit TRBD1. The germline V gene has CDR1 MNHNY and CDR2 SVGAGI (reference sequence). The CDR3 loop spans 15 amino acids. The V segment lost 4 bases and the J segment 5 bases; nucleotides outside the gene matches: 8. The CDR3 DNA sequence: TGTGCCAGCAGTTGGGACAGATTCCTGAACAATGAGCAGTTCTTC. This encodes CASSWDRFLNNEQFF.

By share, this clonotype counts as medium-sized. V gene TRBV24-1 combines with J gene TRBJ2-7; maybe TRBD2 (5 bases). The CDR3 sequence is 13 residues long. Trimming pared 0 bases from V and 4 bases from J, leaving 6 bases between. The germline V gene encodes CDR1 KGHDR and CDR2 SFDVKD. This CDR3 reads CATSDLRGYEQYF. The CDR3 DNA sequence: TGTGCCACCAGTGATTTGCGGGGTTACGAGCAGTACTTC.

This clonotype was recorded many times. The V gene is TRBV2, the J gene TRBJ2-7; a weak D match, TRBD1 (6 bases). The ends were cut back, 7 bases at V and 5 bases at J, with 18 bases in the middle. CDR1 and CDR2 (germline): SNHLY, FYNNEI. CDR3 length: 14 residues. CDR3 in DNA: TGTGCCAGCAAAGTCAGGCAGGGGAAACACGAGCAGTACTTC. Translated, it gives CASKVRQGKHEQYF.

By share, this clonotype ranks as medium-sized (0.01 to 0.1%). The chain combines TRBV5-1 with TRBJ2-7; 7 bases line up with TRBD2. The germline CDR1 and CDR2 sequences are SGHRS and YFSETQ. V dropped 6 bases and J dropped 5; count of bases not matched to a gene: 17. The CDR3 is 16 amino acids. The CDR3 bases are TGCGCCAGCACTTCCGGGGGATACGGGAGGAGCGACGAGCAGTACTTC. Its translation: CASTSGGYGRSDEQYF.

The CDR3 region is CASSHTGELFF. The CDR3, as DNA: TGCGCCAGCAGTCACACCGGGGAGCTGTTTTTT. The genes are TRBV10-2 and TRBJ2-2; D gene uncertain. Trimming pared 5 bases from V and 3 bases from J, leaving 1 base between. Germline V gene lookup returns CDR1 WSHSY and CDR2 SAAADI. There are 11 residues in the CDR3.

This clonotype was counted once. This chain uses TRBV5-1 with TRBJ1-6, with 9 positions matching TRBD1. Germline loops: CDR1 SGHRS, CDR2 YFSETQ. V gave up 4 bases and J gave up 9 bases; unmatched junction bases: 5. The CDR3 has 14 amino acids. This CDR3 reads CASSPGQGGSPLHF. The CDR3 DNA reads TGCGCCAGCAGCCCGGGACAGGGAGGTTCACCCCTCCACTTT.

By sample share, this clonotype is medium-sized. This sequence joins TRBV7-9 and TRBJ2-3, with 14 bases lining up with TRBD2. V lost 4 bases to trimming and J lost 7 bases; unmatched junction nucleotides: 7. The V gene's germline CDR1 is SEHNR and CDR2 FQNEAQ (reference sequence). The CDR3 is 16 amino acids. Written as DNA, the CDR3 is TGTGCCAGCAGCTCCGGGACTAGCGGGAGTGTGAATACGCAGTATTTT. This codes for CASSSGTSGSVNTQYF.

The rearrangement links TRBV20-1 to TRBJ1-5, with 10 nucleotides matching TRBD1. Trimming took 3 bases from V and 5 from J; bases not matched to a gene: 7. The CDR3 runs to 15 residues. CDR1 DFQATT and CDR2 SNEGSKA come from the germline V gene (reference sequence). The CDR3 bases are TGCAGTGCTAGGTGGGGGACAGGGGTTGATCAGCCCCAGCATTTT. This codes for CSARWGTGVDQPQHF.

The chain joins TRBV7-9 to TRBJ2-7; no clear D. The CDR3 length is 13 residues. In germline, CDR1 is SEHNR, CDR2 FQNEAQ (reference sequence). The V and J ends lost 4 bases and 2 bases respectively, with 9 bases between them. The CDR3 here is CASSSTMAYEQYF. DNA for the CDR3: TGTGCCAGCAGCTCAACCATGGCCTACGAGCAGTACTTC.

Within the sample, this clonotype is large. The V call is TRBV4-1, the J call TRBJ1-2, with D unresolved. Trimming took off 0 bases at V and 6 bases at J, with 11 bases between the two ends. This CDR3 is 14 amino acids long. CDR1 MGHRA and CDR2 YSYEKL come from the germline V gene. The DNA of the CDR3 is TGCGCCAGCAGCCAAGATCCGGGGTCTCATGGCTACACCTTC. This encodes CASSQDPGSHGYTF.

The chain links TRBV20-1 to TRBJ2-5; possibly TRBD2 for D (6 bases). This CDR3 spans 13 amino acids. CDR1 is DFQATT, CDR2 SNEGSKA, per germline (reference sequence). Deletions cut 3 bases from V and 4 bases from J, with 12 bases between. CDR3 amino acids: CSARIAGIETQYF. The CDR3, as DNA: TGCAGTGCTAGGATCGCGGGGATAGAGACCCAGTACTTC.

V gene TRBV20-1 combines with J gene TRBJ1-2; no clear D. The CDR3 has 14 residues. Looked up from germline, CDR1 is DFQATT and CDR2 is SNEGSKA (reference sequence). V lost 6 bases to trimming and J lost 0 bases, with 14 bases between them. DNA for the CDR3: TGCAGTGCCCCACCCAGCATTTCTAACTATGGCTACACCTTC. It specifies CSAPPSISNYGYTF.

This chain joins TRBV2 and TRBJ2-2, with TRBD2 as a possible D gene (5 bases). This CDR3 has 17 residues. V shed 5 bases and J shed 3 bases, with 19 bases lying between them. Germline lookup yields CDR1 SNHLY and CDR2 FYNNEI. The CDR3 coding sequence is TGTGCCAGCAGTATACTAGTTTTTGAGCCCTACACCGGGGAGCTGTTTTTT. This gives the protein CASSILVFEPYTGELFF. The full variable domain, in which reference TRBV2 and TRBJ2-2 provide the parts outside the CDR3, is EPEVTQTPSHQVTQMGQEVILRCVPISNHLYFYWYRQILGQKVEFLVSFYNNEISEKSEIFDDQFSVERPDGSNFTLKIRSTKLEDSAMYFCASSILVFEPYTGELFFGEGSRLTVL.

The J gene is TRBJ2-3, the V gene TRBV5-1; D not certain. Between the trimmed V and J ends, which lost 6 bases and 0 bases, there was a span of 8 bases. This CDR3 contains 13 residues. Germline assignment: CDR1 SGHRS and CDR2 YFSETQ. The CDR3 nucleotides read TGCGCCAGCAATCCAACTAGCACAGATACGCAGTATTTT. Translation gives CASNPTSTDTQYF.